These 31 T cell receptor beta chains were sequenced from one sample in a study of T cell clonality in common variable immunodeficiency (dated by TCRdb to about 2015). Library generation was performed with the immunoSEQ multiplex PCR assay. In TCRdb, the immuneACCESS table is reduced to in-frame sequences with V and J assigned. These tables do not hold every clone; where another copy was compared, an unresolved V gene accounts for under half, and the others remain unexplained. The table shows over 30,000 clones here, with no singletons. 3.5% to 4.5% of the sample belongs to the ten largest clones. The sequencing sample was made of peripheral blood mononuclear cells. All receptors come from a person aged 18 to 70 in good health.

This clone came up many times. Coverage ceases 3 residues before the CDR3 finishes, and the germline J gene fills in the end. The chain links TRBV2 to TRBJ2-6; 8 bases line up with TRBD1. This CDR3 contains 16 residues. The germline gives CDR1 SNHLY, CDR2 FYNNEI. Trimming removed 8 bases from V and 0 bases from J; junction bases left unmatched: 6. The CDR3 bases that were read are TGTGCCAGCTGCTCAGGGGGCCCCTCTGGGGCCAACGTC. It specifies CASCSGGPSGANV. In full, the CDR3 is CASCSGGPSGANVLTF.

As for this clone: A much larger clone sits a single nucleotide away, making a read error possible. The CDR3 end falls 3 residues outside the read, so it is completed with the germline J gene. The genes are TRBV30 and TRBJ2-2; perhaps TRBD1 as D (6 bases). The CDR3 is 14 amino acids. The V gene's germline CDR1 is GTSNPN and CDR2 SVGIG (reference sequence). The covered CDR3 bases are TGTGCCTGGGGCCCGTGGGGCAGGGGTGAAAAG. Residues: CAWGPWGRGEK. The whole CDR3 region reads CAWGPWGRGEKLFF.

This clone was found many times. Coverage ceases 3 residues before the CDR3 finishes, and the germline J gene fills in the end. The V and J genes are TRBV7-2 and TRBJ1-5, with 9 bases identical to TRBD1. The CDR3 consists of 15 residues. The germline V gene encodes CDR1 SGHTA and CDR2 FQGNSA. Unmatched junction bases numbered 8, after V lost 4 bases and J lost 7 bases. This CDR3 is CASSSWTGVGQPQHF. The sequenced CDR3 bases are TGTGCCAGCAGCTCCTGGACAGGGGTCGGGCAGCCC.

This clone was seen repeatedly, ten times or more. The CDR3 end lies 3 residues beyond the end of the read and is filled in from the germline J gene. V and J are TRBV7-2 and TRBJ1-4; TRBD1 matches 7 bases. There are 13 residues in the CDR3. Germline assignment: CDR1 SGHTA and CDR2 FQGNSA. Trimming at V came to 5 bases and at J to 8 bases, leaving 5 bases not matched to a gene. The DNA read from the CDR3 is TGTGCCAGCAGCAGACAGGGACGAGAAAAA. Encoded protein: CASSRQGREK. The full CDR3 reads CASSRQGREKLFF.

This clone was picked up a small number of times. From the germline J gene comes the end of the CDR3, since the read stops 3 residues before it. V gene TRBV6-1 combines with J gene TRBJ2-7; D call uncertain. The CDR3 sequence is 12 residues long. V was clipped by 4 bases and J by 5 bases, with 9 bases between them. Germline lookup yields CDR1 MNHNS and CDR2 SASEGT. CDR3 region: CASSGPRDEQYF. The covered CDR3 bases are TGTGCCAGCAGTGGCCCTCGGGACGAG.

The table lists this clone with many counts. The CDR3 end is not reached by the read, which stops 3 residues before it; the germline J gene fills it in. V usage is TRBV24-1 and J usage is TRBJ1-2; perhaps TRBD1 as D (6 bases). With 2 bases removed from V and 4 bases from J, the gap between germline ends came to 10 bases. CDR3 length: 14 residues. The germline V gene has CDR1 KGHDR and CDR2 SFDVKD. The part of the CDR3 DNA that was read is TGTGCCACCAGTGATTCAGGGGACCTCTATGGC. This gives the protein CATSDSGDLYG. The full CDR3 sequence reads CATSDSGDLYGYTF.

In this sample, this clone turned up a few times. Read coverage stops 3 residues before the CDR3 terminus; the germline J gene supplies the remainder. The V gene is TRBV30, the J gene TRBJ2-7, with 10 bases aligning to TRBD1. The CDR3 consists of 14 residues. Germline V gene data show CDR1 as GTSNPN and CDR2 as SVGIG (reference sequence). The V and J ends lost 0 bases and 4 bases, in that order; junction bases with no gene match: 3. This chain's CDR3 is CAWSVGTGAYEQYF. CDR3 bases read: TGTGCCTGGAGTGTGGGGACAGGGGCATACGAG. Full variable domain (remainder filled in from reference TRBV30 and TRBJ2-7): SQTIHQWPATLVQPVGSPLSLECTVEGTSNPNLYWYRQAAGRGLQLLFYSVGIGQISSEVPQNLSASRPQDRQFILSSKKLLLSDSGFYLCAWSVGTGAYEQYFGPGTRLTVT.

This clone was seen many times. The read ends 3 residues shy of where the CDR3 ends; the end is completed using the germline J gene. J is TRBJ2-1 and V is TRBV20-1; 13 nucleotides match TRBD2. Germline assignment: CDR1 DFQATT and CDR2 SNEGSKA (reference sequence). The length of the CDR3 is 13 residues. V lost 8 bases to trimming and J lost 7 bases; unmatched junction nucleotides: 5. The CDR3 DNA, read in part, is TGCAGTCGTCGGACTAGCGGGAGTAATGAG. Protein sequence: CSRRTSGSNE. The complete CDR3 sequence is CSRRTSGSNEQFF.

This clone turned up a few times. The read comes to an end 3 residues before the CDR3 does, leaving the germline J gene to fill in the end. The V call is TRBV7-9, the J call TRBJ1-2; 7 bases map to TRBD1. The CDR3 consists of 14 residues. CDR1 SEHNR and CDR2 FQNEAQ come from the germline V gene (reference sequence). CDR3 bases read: TGTGCCAGCAGAAGAGCGGGACAGTCCTACGAC. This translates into CASRRAGQSYD. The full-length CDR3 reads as CASRRAGQSYDYTF.

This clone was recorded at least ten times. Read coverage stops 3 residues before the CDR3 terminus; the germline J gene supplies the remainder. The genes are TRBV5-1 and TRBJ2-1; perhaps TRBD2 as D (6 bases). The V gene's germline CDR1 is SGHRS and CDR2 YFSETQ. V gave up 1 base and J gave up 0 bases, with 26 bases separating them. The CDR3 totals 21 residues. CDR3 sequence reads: CASSLRSFPGGPASSYNEQFF. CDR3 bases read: TGCGCCAGCAGCTTGAGGAGTTTCCCCGGGGGTCCAGCGAGCTCCTACAATGAG.

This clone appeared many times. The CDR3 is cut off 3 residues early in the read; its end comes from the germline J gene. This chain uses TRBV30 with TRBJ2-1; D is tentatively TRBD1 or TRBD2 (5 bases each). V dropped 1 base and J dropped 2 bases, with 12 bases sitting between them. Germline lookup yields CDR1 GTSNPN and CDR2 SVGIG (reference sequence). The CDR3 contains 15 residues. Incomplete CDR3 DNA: TGTGCCTGGAGTGCAGGGAGAATCCCCTACAATGAG. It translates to CAWSAGRIPYNE. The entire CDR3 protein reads CAWSAGRIPYNEQFF.

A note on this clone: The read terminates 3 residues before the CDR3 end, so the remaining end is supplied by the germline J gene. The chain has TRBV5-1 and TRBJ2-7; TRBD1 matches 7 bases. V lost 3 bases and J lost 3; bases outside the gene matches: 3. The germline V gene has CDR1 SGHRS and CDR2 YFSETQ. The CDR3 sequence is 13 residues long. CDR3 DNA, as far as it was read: TGCGCCAGCAGCTCAGGACAGGTCTACGAG. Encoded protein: CASSSGQVYE. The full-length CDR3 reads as CASSSGQVYEQYF. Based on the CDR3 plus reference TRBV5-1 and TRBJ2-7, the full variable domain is KAGVTQTPRYLIKTRGQQVTLSCSPISGHRSVSWYQQTPGQGLQFLFEYFSETQRNKGNFPGRFSGRQFSNSRSEMNVSTLELGDSALYLCASSSGQVYEQYFGPGTRLTVT.

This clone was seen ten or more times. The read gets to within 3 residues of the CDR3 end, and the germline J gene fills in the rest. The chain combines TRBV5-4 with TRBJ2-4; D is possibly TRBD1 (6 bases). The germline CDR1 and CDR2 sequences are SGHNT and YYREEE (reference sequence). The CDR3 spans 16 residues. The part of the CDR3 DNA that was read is TGTGCCAGCAGCTCCCCGGGACACCTGTACCAAGAGACT. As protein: CASSSPGHLYQET. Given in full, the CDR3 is CASSSPGHLYQETQYF.

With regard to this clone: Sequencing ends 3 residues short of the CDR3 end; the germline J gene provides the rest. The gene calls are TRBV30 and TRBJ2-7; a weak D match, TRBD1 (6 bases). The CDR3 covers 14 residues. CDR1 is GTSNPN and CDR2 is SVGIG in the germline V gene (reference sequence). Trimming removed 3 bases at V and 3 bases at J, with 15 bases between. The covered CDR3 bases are TGTGCCTGGAGCCCGGACAGAGTCAACTACGAG. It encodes CAWSPDRVNYE. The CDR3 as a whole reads CAWSPDRVNYEQYF. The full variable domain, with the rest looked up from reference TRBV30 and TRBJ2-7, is SQTIHQWPATLVQPVGSPLSLECTVEGTSNPNLYWYRQAAGRGLQLLFYSVGIGQISSEVPQNLSASRPQDRQFILSSKKLLLSDSGFYLCAWSPDRVNYEQYFGPGTRLTVT.

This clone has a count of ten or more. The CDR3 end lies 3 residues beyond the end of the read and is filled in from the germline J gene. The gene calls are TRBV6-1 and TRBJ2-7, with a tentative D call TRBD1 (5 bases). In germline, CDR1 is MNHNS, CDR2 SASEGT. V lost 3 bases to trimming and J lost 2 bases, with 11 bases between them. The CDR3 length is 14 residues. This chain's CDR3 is CASSDGSGPYEQYF. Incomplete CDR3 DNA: TGTGCCAGCAGTGATGGGTCAGGGCCCTACGAG.

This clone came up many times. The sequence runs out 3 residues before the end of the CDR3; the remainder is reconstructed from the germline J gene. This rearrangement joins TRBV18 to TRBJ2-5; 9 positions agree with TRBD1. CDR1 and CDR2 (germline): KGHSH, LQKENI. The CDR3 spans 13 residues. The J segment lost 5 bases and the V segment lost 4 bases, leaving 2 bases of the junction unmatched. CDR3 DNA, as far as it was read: TGTGCCAGCTCACTGGACAGGGGTGAGACC. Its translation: CASSLDRGET. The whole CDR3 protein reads CASSLDRGETQYF.

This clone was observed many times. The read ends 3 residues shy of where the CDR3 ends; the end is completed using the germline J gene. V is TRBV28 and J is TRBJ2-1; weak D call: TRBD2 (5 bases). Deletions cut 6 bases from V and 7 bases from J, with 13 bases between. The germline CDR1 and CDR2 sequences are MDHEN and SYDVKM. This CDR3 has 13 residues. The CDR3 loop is CASRAASRNEQFF. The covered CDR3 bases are TGTGCCAGCAGGGCGGCTAGCCGAAATGAG.

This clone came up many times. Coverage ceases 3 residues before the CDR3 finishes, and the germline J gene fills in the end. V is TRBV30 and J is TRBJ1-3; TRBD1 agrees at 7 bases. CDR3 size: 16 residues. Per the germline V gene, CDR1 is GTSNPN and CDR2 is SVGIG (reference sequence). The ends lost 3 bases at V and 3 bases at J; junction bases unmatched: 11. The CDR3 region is CAWSIRGQAHGNTIYF. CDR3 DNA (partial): TGTGCCTGGAGCATCCGTGGACAGGCTCATGGAAACACC.

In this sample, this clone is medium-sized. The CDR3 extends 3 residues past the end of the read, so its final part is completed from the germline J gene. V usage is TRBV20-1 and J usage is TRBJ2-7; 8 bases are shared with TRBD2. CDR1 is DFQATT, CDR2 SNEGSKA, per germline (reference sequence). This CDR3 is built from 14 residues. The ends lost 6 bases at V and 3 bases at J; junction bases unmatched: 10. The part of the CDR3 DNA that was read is TGCAGTGCGTTGGGGGAGCGGGAGAACTACGAG. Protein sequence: CSALGERENYE. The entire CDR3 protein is CSALGERENYEQYF.

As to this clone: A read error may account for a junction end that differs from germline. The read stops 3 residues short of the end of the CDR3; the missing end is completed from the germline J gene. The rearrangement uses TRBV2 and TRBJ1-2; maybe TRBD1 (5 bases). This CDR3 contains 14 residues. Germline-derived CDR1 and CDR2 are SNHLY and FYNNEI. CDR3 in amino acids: CATSDGARGYSYTF. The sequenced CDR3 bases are TGTGCCACCAGTGATGGGGCACGGGGGTACAGC.

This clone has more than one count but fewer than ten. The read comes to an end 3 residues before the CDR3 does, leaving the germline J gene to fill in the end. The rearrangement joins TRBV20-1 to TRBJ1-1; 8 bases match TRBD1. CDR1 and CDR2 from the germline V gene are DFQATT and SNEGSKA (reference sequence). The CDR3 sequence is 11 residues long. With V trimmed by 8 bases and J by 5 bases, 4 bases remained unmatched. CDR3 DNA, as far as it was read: TGCAGTCTAGACAGGGGAACTGAA. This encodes CSLDRGTE. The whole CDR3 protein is CSLDRGTEAFF.

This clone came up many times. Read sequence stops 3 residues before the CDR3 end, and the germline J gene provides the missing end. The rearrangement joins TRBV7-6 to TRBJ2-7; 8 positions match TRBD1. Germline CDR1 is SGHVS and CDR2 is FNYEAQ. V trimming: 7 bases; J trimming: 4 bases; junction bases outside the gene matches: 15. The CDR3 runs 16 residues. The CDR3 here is CASTSGLGQGIYEQYF. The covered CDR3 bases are TGTGCCAGCACCTCCGGGCTAGGACAGGGTATATACGAG.

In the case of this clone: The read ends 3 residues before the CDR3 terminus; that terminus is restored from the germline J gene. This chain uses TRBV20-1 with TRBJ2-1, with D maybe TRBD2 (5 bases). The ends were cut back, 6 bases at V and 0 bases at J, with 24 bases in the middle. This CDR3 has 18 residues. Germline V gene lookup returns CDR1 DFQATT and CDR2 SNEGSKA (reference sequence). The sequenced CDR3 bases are TGCAGTGCGGAGGACTGCGACCGGGTAGCAGACTCCTACAATGAG. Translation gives CSAEDCDRVADSYNE. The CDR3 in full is CSAEDCDRVADSYNEQFF.

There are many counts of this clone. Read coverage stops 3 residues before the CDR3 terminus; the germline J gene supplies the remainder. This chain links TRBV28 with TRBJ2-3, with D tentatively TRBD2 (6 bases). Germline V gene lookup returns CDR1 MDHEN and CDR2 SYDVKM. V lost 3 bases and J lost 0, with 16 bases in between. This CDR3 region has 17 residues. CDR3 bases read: TGTGCCAGCAGTTTCCCCGCGTGGGGGGTTAGCACAGATACG. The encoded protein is CASSFPAWGVSTDT. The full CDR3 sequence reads CASSFPAWGVSTDTQYF.

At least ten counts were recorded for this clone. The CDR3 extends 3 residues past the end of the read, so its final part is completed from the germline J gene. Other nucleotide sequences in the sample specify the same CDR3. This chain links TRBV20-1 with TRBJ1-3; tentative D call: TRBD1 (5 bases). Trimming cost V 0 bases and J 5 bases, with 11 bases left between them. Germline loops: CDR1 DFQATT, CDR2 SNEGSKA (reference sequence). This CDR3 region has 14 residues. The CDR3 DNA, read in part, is TGCAGTGCTAGAGAGCCAGGGTTTAGAAACACC. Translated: CSAREPGFRNT. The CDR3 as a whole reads CSAREPGFRNTIYF.

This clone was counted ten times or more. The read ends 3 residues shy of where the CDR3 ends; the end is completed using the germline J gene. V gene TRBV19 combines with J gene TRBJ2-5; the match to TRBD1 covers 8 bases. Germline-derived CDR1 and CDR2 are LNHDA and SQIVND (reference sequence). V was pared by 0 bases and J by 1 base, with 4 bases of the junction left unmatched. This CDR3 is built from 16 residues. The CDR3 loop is CASSIDPGTGQETQYF. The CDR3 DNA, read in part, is TGTGCCAGTAGTATAGATCCAGGGACAGGCCAAGAGACC.

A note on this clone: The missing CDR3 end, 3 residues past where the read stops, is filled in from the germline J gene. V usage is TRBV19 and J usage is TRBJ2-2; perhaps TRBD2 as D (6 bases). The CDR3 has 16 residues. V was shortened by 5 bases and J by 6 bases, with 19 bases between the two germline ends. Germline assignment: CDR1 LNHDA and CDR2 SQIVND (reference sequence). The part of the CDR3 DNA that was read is TGTGCCAGTAGTCCCGAAAGACCCCCGGGGGCCGGGGAG. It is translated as CASSPERPPGAGE. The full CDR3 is CASSPERPPGAGELFF.

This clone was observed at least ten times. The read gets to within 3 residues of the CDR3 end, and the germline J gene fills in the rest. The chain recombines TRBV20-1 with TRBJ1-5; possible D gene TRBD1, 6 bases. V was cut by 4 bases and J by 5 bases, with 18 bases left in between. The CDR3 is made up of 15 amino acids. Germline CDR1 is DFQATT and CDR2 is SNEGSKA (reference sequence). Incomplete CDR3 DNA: TGCAGTGCTATAAATAGGTGGGGGGGCGATCAGCCC. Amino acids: CSAINRWGGDQP. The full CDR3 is CSAINRWGGDQPQHF.

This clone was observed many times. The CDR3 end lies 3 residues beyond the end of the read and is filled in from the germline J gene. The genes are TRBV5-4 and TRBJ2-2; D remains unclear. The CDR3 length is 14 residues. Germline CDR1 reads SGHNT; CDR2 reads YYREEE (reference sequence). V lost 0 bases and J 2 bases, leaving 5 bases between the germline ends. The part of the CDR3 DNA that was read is TGTGCCAGCAGCTTGGACAGCAACACCGGGGAG. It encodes CASSLDSNTGE. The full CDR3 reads CASSLDSNTGELFF.

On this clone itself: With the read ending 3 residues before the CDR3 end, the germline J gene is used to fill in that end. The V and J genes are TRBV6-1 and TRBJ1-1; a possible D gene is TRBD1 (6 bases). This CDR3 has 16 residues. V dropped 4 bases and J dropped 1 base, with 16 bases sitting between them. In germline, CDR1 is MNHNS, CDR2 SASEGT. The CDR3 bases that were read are TGTGCCAGCAGTGCAAGAGTTGGACAGCCGAACACTGAA. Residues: CASSARVGQPNTE. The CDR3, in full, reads CASSARVGQPNTEAFF.

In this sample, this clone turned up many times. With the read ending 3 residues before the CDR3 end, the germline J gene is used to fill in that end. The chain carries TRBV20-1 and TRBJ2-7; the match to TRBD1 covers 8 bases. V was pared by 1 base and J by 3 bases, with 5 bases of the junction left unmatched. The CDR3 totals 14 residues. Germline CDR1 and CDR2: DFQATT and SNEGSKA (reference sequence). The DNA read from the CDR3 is TGCAGTGCTAGAGGCCAGGGGGCGGGCTACGAG. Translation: CSARGQGAGYE. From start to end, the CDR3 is CSARGQGAGYEQYF.